These T cell receptor beta chains were read from a single sample in a study of blood T cell repertoires in COVID-19. Sequenced by immunoSEQ multiplex PCR; TCRdb stores in-frame clones only, minus some. This sample has roughly 58,000 clones, with about 75% found just once. The sequencing input was PBMCs or T cells enriched from blood (not recorded which). These TCRs come from a woman in her fifties or sixties who had been exposed to COVID-19. Each CDR3 is given with its conserved first and last residue. The D gene is left open where the match is weak. Some rows mark clone size as missing; the rest say once, few, many or name a class of expanded clone.

TGTGCCAGCCGCTTTCGGACAGGGCCAAGTGGCTACACCTTC	CASRFRTGPSGYTF	TRBV28	NA	TRBD1	TRBJ1-2
TGTGCCAGCAGCGTGGGTGGGGAGAGACAAGGGTCCTACAATGAGCAGTTCTTC	CASSVGGERQGSYNEQFF	TRBV9	NA	NA	TRBJ2-1
TGTGCCAGCAGGATTCAGGGGGCCCTAAACGAGCAGTACTTC	CASRIQGALNEQYF	TRBV6-5	NA	TRBD1	TRBJ2-7
TGTGCCAGCAGCCCGCGCTGGACTAGCCCAAATGAGCAGTTCTTC	CASSPRWTSPNEQFF	TRBV9	NA	TRBD2	TRBJ2-1
TGTGCCAGCAGCTTGTCAGGGGGCACGGATCAGCCCCAGCATTTT	CASSLSGGTDQPQHF	TRBV5-4	NA	TRBD1	TRBJ1-5
TGCGCCAGCAGCCAAGATCGGGTCGATCAGCCCCAGCATTTT	CASSQDRVDQPQHF	TRBV4-1	NA	NA	TRBJ1-5
TGTGCCAGCAGATCTCAAGCGGGGCGCAATCAGCCCCAGCATTTT	CASRSQAGRNQPQHF	TRBV28	NA	NA	TRBJ1-5
TGTGCCAGCAGAGCGGGGGGTAGCAACTATGGCTACACCTTC	CASRAGGSNYGYTF	TRBV28	NA	NA	TRBJ1-2
TGTGCCAGCAGCTCCCCCGACTATGGCTACACCTTC	CASSSPDYGYTF	TRBV5-4	NA	NA	TRBJ1-2
TGTGCCAGCAGTGAGATAGCGGGGGGGCCCGACGAGCAGTACTTC	CASSEIAGGPDEQYF	TRBV28	once	TRBD2	TRBJ2-7
TGCAGCGTTGAGGGGACAGAGTATGGCTACACCTTC	CSVEGTEYGYTF	TRBV29-1	few	TRBD1	TRBJ1-2
TGTGCCAGCAGTTTAACGAGGGTTGGCTACACCTTC	CASSLTRVGYTF	TRBV12-3/TRBV12-4	NA	NA	TRBJ1-2
TGTGCCAGCAGCTTATGGGGACTAGCGGGAGAGAACAATGAGCAGTTCTTC	CASSLWGLAGENNEQFF	TRBV7-9	few	TRBD2	TRBJ2-1
TGCAGTGCTAGTCTTAACAGGGGAGGCGAGCAGTACTTC	CSASLNRGGEQYF	TRBV20-1	NA	NA	TRBJ2-7
TGTGCCAGCAGCCGACAGGGTCGGTATGGCTACACCTTC	CASSRQGRYGYTF	TRBV5-8	NA	TRBD1	TRBJ1-2